This is a list of T cell receptor beta chains from one sample in a study of control samples from healthy donors and cancer patients. Some clones are missing from TCRdb's copy, which holds only in-frame ones; the method was immunoSEQ multiplex PCR. Of fewer than 200,000 clones listed, roughly 90% are singletons. Source material: blood. These receptors were collected from a young man in good health. The CDR3 runs from the conserved cysteine through the conserved F or W. D genes are given only for firm matches. Only part of the rows carry a size: once, few, many, or a class if the clone is expanded.

CDR3: CASSLRIRQNTEAFF; DNA: TGTGCCAGCAGCTTACGCATCAGGCAGAACACTGAAGCTTTCTTT; D: NA; V: TRBV7-8; size: NA; J: TRBJ1-1; length: 15
CDR3: CAWSVRDGGTF; DNA: TGTGCCTGGAGTGTACGTGACGGGGGCACCTTC; D: NA; V: TRBV30; size: NA; J: TRBJ1-2; length: 11
CDR3: CASSDGLAHFLLYNEQFF; DNA: TGTGCCAGCAGTGATGGGCTAGCTCACTTTCTTCTCTACAATGAGCAGTTCTTC; D: NA; V: TRBV2; size: NA; J: TRBJ2-1; length: 18
CDR3: CASSFLAQDNEKLFF; DNA: TGTGCCAGCAGTTTTCTTGCGCAGGATAATGAAAAACTGTTTTTT; D: NA; V: TRBV27; size: NA; J: TRBJ1-4; length: 15
CDR3: CASSLFGTGVRTEAFF; DNA: TGTGCCAGCAGTTTATTCGGGACAGGGGTGCGGACTGAAGCTTTCTTT; D: TRBD1; V: TRBV28; size: NA; J: TRBJ1-1; length: 16
CDR3: CASGGSNQPQHF; DNA: TGTGCCAGCGGCGGTAGCAATCAGCCCCAGCATTTT; D: NA; V: TRBV18; size: NA; J: TRBJ1-5; length: 12
CDR3: CASSPRGGDSPLHF; DNA: TGTGCCAGCTCCCCTAGGGGAGGAGATTCACCCCTCCACTTT; D: NA; V: TRBV18; size: NA; J: TRBJ1-6; length: 14
CDR3: CASSLGVPASPWGANVLTF; DNA: TGTGCCAGCAGCTTAGGGGTACCCGCATCGCCCTGGGGGGCCAACGTCCTGACTTTC; D: NA; V: TRBV13; size: NA; J: TRBJ2-6; length: 19
CDR3: CASSPLIAEYEQYF; DNA: TGCGCCAGCAGCCCCCTGATAGCGGAGTACGAGCAGTACTTC; D: NA; V: TRBV4-1; size: NA; J: TRBJ2-7; length: 14
CDR3: CASSEVGGRYGYTF; DNA: TGTGCCAGCAGTGAAGTTGGAGGGAGGTATGGCTACACCTTC; D: NA; V: TRBV2; size: NA; J: TRBJ1-2; length: 14
CDR3: CASSPGGNEQFF; DNA: TGTGCCAGCAGTCCCGGGGGCAATGAGCAGTTCTTC; D: NA; V: TRBV28; size: few; J: TRBJ2-1; length: 12
CDR3: CASSETSGANVLTF; DNA: TGTGCCAGCAGTGAAACCTCTGGGGCCAACGTCCTGACTTTC; D: NA; V: TRBV2; size: NA; J: TRBJ2-6; length: 14
CDR3: CSASLRSTDTQYF; DNA: TGCAGTGCTAGTCTTCGAAGCACAGATACGCAGTATTTT; D: NA; V: TRBV20-1; size: NA; J: TRBJ2-3; length: 13
CDR3: CASRGGAMGAGANVLTF; DNA: TGTGCCAGCAGGGGGGGGGCAATGGGGGCTGGGGCCAACGTCCTGACTTTC; D: NA; V: TRBV27; size: NA; J: TRBJ2-6; length: 17
CDR3: CASSLGRLNTEAFF; DNA: TGTGCCAGCAGCTTAGGGCGGTTGAACACTGAAGCTTTCTTT; D: NA; V: TRBV13; size: NA; J: TRBJ1-1; length: 14
CDR3: CASSERRIGEKLFF; DNA: TGTGCCAGCAGTGAAAGGAGGATCGGTGAAAAACTGTTTTTT; D: NA; V: TRBV6-1; size: NA; J: TRBJ1-4; length: 14
CDR3: CASSSQTGRRPGNTIYF; DNA: TGTGCCAGCAGCTCGCAGACAGGGAGGAGACCTGGAAACACCATATATTTT; D: TRBD1; V: TRBV7-9; size: NA; J: TRBJ1-3; length: 17
CDR3: CASSSTGVTDTQYF; DNA: TGTGCCAGCAGCTCCACGGGGGTTACAGATACGCAGTATTTT; D: NA; V: TRBV5-6; size: NA; J: TRBJ2-3; length: 14
CDR3: CAIRGQGIVGGNTEAFF; DNA: TGTGCCATCAGGGGACAGGGAATAGTCGGGGGGAACACTGAAGCTTTCTTT; D: TRBD1; V: TRBV10-3; size: once; J: TRBJ1-1; length: 17
CDR3: CAWTGQGGNEQFF; DNA: TGTGCCTGGACGGGACAGGGCGGCAATGAGCAGTTCTTC; D: TRBD1; V: TRBV30; size: few; J: TRBJ2-1; length: 13
CDR3: CASSRPPGRRTVETQYF; DNA: TGTGCCAGCAGTCGCCCACCCGGGAGACGTACTGTAGAGACCCAGTACTTC; D: NA; V: TRBV28; size: once; J: TRBJ2-5; length: 17
CDR3: CASTKGGRADTQYF; DNA: TGTGCCAGCACAAAGGGGGGTCGGGCGGATACGCAGTATTTT; D: NA; V: TRBV2; size: NA; J: TRBJ2-3; length: 14
CDR3: CASRPGDTGELFF; DNA: TGTGCCAGCCGGCCGGGAGACACCGGGGAGCTGTTTTTT; D: NA; V: TRBV12-3/TRBV12-4; size: NA; J: TRBJ2-2; length: 13
CDR3: CASSLGRDEKLFF; DNA: TGTGCCAGCAGCTTAGGAAGGGATGAAAAACTGTTTTTT; D: NA; V: TRBV11-2; size: NA; J: TRBJ1-4; length: 13
CDR3: CASSSDRDGAGYTF; DNA: TGTGCCAGCAGTTCGGACAGGGACGGAGCTGGCTACACCTTC; D: TRBD1; V: TRBV6-5; size: NA; J: TRBJ1-2; length: 14
CDR3: CASKPGYTGELFF; DNA: TGTGCCAGCAAGCCGGGTTACACCGGGGAGCTGTTTTTT; D: NA; V: TRBV13; size: NA; J: TRBJ2-2; length: 13
CDR3: CASSPTGAPIGGYTF; DNA: TGTGCCAGCAGTCCCACAGGCGCACCTATCGGCGGCTACACCTTC; D: NA; V: TRBV27; size: NA; J: TRBJ1-2; length: 15
CDR3: CASRGAGGTTGYTF; DNA: TGCGCCAGCAGAGGGGCAGGGGGAACCACCGGCTACACCTTC; D: TRBD1; V: TRBV10-2; size: few; J: TRBJ1-2; length: 14
CDR3: CASSVDDRGQETQYF; DNA: TGTGCCAGTAGTGTTGACGACAGGGGCCAAGAGACCCAGTACTTC; D: TRBD1; V: TRBV19; size: NA; J: TRBJ2-5; length: 15
CDR3: CASSARRLAGGGETQYF; DNA: TGTGCCAGCAGTGCACGCCGACTAGCGGGAGGGGGGGAGACCCAGTACTTC; D: TRBD2; V: TRBV2; size: NA; J: TRBJ2-5; length: 17
CDR3: CASSPGQGAKQYF; DNA: TGCGCCAGCAGCCCCGGGCAGGGGGCCAAGCAGTACTTC; D: TRBD1; V: TRBV5-1; size: NA; J: TRBJ2-7; length: 13
CDR3: CASSYGSNQPQHF; DNA: TGTGCCAGCAGTTATGGTAGCAATCAGCCCCAGCATTTT; D: NA; V: TRBV6-6; size: NA; J: TRBJ1-5; length: 13
CDR3: CASSPTRQSYGYTF; DNA: TGTGCCAGCAGTCCCACCCGACAGTCCTATGGCTACACCTTC; D: NA; V: TRBV6-5; size: NA; J: TRBJ1-2; length: 14
CDR3: CASSFGGAANEKLFF; DNA: TGTGCCAGCAGTTTCGGGGGTGCGGCTAATGAAAAACTGTTTTTT; D: NA; V: TRBV27; size: NA; J: TRBJ1-4; length: 15
CDR3: CASSINREGTEAFF; DNA: TGTGCCAGCAGTATTAACAGGGAAGGAACTGAAGCTTTCTTT; D: NA; V: TRBV2; size: once; J: TRBJ1-1; length: 14
CDR3: CAWSPLGEAGELFF; DNA: TGTGCCTGGAGTCCCCTCGGGGAGGCCGGGGAGCTGTTTTTT; D: NA; V: TRBV30; size: NA; J: TRBJ2-2; length: 14
CDR3: CASGLAGAGNEQFF; DNA: TGTGCCAGCGGACTAGCGGGAGCTGGCAATGAGCAGTTCTTC; D: TRBD2; V: TRBV7-3; size: NA; J: TRBJ2-1; length: 14
CDR3: CASSLGAGYGYTF; DNA: TGTGCCAGCAGCTTAGGGGCGGGCTATGGCTACACCTTC; D: NA; V: TRBV7-9; size: NA; J: TRBJ1-2; length: 13
CDR3: CASSLDVQTAGYTF; DNA: TGTGCCAGCAGCTTAGACGTACAGACGGCTGGCTACACCTTC; D: NA; V: TRBV7-9; size: NA; J: TRBJ1-2; length: 14
CDR3: CASSPGQGSGYTF; DNA: TGTGCCAGCAGTCCGGGACAGGGTTCTGGCTACACCTTC; D: TRBD1; V: TRBV28; size: NA; J: TRBJ1-2; length: 13
CDR3: CASSPTLKTPRVITDTQYF; DNA: TGTGCCAGCAGCCCGACCTTAAAGACCCCGAGAGTGATCACAGATACGCAGTATTTT; D: NA; V: TRBV7-3; size: NA; J: TRBJ2-3; length: 19
CDR3: CASSLGKGGTRNQPQHF; DNA: TGTGCCAGCAGCTTAGGCAAGGGAGGAACACGCAATCAGCCCCAGCATTTT; D: NA; V: TRBV7-8; size: NA; J: TRBJ1-5; length: 17
CDR3: CASSEGPYNQPQHF; DNA: TGTGCCAGCAGTGAAGGGCCGTACAATCAGCCCCAGCATTTT; D: NA; V: TRBV6-1; size: once; J: TRBJ1-5; length: 14
CDR3: CASSLGTGSNQPQHF; DNA: TGTGCCAGCAGCTTAGGGACAGGGTCCAATCAGCCCCAGCATTTT; D: TRBD1; V: TRBV7-2; size: NA; J: TRBJ1-5; length: 15